Sequencing of this T cell receptor beta chain was carried out in a study of T cells in localized non-small cell lung cancer. Findings of the study overall: Without multi-region sequencing, intratumor heterogeneity could not be excluded. Uninvolved adjacent lung showed higher T cell clonality than tumor. In adjacent lung appeared a median around 55 of the top 100 tumor clones.

Produced via immunoSEQ multiplex PCR; TCRdb's table is partial and in-frame only. The data show roughly 23,000 clones, with 70% to 90% seen just once and approximately 12% held by the top ten. This CDR3 has 13 amino acids. The V end was cut by 3 bases, the J end by 6 bases, with 8 bases between. CDR1 SNHLY and CDR2 FYNNEI come from the germline V gene. For this clone: Its antigen is not known.

The chain couples TRBV2 to TRBJ2-2; no clear D. This specimen consisted of peripheral blood, obtained before any cancer treatment. This sequence was found in a male donor at least 60 years old with stage I lung adenocarcinoma. Here the CDR3 reads CASSEWAAGELFF. The CDR3 DNA reads as TGTGCCAGCAGTGAGTGGGCCGCCGGGGAGCTGTTTTTT.